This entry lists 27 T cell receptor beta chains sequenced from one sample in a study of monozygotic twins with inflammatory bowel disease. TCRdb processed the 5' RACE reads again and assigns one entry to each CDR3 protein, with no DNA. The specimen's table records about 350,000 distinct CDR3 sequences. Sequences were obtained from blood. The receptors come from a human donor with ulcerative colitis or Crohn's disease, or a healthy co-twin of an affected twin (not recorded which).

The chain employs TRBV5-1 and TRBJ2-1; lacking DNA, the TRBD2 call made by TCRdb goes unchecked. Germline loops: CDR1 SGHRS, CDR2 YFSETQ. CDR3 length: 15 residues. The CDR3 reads CASSLGGERGNEQFF.

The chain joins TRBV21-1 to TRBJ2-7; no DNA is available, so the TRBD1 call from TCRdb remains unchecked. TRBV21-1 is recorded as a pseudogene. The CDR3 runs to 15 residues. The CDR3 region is CASSNKWTGAYEQYF.

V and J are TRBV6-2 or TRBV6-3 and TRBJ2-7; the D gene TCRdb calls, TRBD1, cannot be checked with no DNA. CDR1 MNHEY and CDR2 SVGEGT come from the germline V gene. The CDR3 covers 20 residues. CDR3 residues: CASSYSSFGLGGTGSYEQYF.

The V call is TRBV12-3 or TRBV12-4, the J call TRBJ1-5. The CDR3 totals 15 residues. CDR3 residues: CASSFSNSGSQPQHF.

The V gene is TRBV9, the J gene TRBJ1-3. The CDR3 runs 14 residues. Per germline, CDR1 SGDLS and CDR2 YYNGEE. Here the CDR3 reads CASSATGSGNTIYF.

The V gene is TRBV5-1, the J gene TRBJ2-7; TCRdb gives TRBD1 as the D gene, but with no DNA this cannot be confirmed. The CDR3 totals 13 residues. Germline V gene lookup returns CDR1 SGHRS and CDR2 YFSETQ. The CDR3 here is CASSPGSLGEQYF.

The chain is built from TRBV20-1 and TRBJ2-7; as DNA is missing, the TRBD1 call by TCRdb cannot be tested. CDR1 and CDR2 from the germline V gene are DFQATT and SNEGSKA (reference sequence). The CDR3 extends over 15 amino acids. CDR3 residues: CSARVRGTVRDEQYF.

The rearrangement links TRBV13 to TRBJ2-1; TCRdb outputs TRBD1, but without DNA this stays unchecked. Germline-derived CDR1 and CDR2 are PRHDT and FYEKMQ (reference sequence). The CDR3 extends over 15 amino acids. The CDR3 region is CASSLNRGFTNEQFF. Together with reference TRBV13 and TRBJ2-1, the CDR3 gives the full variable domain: AAGVIQSPRHLIKEKRETATLKCYPIPRHDTVYWYQQGPGQDPQFLISFYEKMQSDKGSIPDRFSAQQFSDYHSELNMSSLELGDSALYFCASSLNRGFTNEQFFGPGTRLTVL.

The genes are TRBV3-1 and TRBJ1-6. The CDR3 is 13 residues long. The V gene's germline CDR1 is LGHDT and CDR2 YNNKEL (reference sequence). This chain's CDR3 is CASSQLDVSPLHF.

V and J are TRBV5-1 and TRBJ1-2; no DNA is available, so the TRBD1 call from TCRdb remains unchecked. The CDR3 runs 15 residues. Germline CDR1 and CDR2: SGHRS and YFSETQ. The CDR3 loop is CASSSPGRLNYGYTF.

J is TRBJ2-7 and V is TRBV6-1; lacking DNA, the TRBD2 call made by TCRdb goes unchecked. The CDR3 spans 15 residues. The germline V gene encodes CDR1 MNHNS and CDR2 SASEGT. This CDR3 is CASSRGTSGRGEQYF.

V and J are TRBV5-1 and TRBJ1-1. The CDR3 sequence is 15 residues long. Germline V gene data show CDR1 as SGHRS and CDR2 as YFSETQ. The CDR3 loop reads CASSSGGQGYTEAFF.

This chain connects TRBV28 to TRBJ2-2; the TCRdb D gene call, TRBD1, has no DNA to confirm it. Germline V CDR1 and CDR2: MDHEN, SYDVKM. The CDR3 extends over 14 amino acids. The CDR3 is CASSVPGFTGELFF.

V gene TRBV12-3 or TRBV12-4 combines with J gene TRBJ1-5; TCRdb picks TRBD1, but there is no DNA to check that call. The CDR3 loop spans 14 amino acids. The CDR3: CASSSPGGRQPQHF.

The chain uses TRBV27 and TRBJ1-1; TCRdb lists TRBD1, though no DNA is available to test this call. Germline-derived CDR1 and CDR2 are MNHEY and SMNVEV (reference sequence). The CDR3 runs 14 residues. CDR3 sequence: CASRNLGGSTEAFF.

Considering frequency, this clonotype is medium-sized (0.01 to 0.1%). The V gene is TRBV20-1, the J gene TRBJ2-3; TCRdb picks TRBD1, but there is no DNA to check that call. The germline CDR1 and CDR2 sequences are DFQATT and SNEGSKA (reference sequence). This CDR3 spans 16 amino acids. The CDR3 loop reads CSARDLLAGVTDTQYF.

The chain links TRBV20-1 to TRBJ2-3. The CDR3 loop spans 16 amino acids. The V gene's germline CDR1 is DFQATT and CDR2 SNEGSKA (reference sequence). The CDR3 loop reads CSASDLLALGTDTQYF.

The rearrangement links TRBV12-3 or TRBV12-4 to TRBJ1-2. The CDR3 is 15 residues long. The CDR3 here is CASSLFPDLNYGYTF.

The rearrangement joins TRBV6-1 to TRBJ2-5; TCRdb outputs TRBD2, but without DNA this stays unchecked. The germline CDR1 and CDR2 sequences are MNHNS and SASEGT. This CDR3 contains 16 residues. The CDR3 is CASSGLAGSGSETQYF.

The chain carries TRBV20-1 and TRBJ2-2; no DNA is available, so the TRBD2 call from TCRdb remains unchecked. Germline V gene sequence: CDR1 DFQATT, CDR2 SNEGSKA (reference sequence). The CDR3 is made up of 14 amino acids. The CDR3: CSAMNGGATGELFF.

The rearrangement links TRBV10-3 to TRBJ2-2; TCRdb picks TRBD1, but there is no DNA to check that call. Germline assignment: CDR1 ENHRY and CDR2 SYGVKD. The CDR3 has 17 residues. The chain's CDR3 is CAISESTGRGNTGELFF.

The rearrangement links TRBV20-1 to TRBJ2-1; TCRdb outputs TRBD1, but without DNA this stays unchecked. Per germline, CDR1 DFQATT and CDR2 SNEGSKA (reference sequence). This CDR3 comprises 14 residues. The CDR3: CSARDRARYNEQFF.

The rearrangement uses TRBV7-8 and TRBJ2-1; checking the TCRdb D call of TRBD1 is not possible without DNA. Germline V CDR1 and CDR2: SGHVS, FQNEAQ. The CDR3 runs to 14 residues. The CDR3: CASSLVEGQLKQFF.

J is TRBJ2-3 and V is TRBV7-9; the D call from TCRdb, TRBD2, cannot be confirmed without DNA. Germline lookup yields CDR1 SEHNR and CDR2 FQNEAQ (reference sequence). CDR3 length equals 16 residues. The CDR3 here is CASSLALAGVKDTQYF.

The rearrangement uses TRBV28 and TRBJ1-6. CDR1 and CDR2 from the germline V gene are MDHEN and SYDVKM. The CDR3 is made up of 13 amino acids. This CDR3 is CASSLFRNSPLHF.

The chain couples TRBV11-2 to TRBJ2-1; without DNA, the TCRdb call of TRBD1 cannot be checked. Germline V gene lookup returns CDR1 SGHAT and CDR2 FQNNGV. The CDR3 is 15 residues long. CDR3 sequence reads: CASSLEGQGIDEQFF.

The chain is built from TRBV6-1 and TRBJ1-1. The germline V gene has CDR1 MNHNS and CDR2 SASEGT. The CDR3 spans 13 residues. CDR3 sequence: CAIRWAGPAEAFF.